What follows is one TCR beta chain and its context. Its antigen is as yet unknown. Following extraction, RNA underwent reverse transcription to cDNA, which served as the sequencing template. TCRdb keeps only in-frame clones here, not all; method: immunoSEQ multiplex PCR. The sample yields 85,000 to 110,000 clones, 85% to 90% seen once. This sample was included in a study of CD8+ T cells in alopecia areata. Findings and caveats of the study: Affected scalp, especially in alopecia totalis/universalis, had a higher clonality than normal scalp did.

Treatment of the sample: oral pan-JAK inhibitor, 5-10 mg twice daily. Germline CDR1 SNHLY, CDR2 FYNNEI. The CDR3 is 14 amino acids. The receptor was derived from a human donor with alopecia areata. This chain links TRBV2 with TRBJ2-5; 9 bases are a match to TRBD1. The J call may not be correct, given that the DNA end is closer to TRBJ2-7. The input for sequencing was CD8+ T cells sorted from blood, taken at approximately week 34, from a patient treated with tofacitinib. The CDR3 sequence: CASRLDRGTYEQYF. In nucleotides, the CDR3 is TGTGCCAGCAGATTGGACAGGGGCACCTACGAGCAGTACTTC.